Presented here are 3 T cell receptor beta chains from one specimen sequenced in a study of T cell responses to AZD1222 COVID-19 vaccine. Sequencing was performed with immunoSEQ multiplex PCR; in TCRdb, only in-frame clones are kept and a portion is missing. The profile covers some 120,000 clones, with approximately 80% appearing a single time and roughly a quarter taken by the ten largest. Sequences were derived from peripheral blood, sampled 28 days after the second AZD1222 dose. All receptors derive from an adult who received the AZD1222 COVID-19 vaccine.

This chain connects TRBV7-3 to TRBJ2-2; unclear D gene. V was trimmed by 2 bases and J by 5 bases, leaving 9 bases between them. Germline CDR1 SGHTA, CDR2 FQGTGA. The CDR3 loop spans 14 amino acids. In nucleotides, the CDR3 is TGTGCCAGCAGCTTAGGGCCGAGGACCGGGGAGCTGTTTTTT. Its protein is CASSLGPRTGELFF.

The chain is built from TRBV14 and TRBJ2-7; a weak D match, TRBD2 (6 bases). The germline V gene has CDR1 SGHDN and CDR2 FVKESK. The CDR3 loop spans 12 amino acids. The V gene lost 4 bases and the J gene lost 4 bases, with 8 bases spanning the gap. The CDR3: CASSLRDYEQYF. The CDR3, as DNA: TGTGCCAGCAGCCTGCGGGATTACGAGCAGTACTTC.

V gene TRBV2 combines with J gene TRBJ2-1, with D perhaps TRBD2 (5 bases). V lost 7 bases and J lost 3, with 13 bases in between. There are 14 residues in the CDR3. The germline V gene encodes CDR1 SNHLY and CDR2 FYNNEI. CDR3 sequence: CASTLRRDYNEQFF. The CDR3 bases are TGTGCCAGCACCCTGAGACGGGACTACAATGAGCAGTTCTTC.